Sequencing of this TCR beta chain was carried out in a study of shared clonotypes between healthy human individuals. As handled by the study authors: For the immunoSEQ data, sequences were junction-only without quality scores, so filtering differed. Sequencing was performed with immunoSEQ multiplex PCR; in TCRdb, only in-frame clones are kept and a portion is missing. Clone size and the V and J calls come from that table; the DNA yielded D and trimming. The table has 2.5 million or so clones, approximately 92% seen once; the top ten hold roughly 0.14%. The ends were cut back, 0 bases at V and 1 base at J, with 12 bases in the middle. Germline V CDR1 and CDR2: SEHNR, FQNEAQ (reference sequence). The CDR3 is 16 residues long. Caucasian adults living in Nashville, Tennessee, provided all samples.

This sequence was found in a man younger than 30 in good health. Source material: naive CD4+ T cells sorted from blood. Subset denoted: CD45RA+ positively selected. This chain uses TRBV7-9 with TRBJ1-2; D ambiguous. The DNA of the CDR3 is TGTGCCAGCAGCTTAGCGGAAGCATATCGTAACTATGGCTACACCTTC. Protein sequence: CASSLAEAYRNYGYTF. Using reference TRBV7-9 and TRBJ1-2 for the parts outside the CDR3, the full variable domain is DTGVSQNPRHKITKRGQNVTFRCDPISEHNRLYWYRQTLGQGPEFLTYFQNEAQLEKSRLLSDRFSAERPKGSFSTLEIQRTEQGDSAMYLCASSLAEAYRNYGYTFGSGTRLTVV.